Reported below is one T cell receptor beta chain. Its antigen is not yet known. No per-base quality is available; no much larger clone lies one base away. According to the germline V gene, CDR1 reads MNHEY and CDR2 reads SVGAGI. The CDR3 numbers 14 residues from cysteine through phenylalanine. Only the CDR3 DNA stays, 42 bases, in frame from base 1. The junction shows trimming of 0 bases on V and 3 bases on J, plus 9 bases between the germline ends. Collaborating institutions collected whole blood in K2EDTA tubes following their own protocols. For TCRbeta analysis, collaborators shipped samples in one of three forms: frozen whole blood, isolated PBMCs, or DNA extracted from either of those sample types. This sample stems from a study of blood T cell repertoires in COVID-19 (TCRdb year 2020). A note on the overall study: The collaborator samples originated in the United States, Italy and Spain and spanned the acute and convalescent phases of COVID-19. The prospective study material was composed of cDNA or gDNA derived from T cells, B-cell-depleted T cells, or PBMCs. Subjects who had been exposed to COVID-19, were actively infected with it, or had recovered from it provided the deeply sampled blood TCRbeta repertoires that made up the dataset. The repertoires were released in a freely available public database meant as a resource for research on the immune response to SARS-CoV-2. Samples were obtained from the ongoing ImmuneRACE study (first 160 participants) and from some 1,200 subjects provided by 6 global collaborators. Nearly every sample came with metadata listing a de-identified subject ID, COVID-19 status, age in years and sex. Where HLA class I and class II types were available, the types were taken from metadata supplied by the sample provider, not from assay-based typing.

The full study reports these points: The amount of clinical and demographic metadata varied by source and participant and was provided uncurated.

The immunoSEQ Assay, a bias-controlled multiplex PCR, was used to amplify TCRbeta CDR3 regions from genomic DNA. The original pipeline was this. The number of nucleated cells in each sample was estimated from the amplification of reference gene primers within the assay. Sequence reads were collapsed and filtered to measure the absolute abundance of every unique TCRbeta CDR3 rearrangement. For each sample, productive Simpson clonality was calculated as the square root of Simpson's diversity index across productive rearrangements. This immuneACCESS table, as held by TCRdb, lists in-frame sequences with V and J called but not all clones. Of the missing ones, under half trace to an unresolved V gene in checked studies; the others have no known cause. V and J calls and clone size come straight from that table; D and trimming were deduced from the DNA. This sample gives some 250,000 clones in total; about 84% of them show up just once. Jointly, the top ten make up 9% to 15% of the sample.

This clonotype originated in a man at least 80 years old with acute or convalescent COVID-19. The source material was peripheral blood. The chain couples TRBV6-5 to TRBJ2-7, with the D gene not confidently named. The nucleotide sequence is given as TGTGCCAGCAGTTACTCCCCGAGTTACTACGAGCAGTACTTC. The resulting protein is CASSYSPSYYEQYF.